One and the same sample provided the 14 T cell receptor beta chains below, sequenced in a study of T cell repertoires in ileal Crohn's disease. Data came from immunoSEQ multiplex PCR; TCRdb stores just in-frame clones and leaves some out. The sample includes 55,000 to 65,000 clones, approximately 88% of them seen just once. Time point denoted: neoterminal ileum biopsy at postoperative endoscopy, about 6 months after surgery. Sequencing used ileal tissue. The receptors come from an adult with Crohn's disease.

CDR3 region: CASSYDHYDRFYEQFF. CDR3 DNA: TGTGCCAGCAGCTACGACCACTATGATAGGTTCTATGAGCAGTTCTTC. The chain has TRBV5-4 and TRBJ2-1; unclear D gene. The CDR3 length is 16 residues. Germline V gene sequence: CDR1 SGHNT, CDR2 YYREEE (reference sequence). V lost 3 bases and J 8 bases, leaving 21 bases between the germline ends.

This chain uses TRBV28 with TRBJ1-2, with D hard to call. Germline CDR1 and CDR2: MDHEN and SYDVKM. Trimming removed 2 bases at V and 0 bases at J, with 16 bases between. The CDR3 extends over 17 amino acids. CDR3 nucleotides: TGTGCCAGCAGTTTAGGTTCGGGGTGGGCCGCTAACTATGGCTACACCTTC. This translates into CASSLGSGWAANYGYTF.

This chain connects TRBV13 to TRBJ1-1; D possibly corresponds to TRBD1 (6 bases). V was shortened by 5 bases and J by 5 bases, with 9 bases between the two germline ends. Per the germline V gene, CDR1 is PRHDT and CDR2 is FYEKMQ (reference sequence). The CDR3 is 12 amino acids. The CDR3 loop is CASSPRGTEAFF. DNA of the CDR3: TGTGCCAGCAGCCCCAGGGGTACTGAAGCTTTCTTT.

The CDR3 nucleotides are TGTGCCAGCAGCTTTGACAGGAGTGGCTACACCTTC. This translates into CASSFDRSGYTF. The rearrangement uses TRBV5-8 and TRBJ1-2; D perhaps matches TRBD1 (6 bases). This CDR3 is built from 12 residues. Germline V gives CDR1 SGHTS, CDR2 YDEGEE. Trimming left V 2 bases short and J 7 bases short, with 9 bases between.

V is TRBV6-6 and J is TRBJ1-1; weak D call: TRBD1 (6 bases). The CDR3 loop spans 16 amino acids. Trimming removed 0 bases from V and 0 bases from J, with 11 bases in between. The V gene's germline CDR1 is MNHNY and CDR2 SVGAGI (reference sequence). The chain's CDR3 is CASSYSVRGMNTEAFF. Here the CDR3 DNA reads TGTGCCAGCAGTTACTCCGTCAGGGGCATGAACACTGAAGCTTTCTTT.

Here the CDR3 reads CASSWTSGGADEQFF. Written as DNA, the CDR3 is TGTGCCAGCAGCTGGACTAGCGGGGGGGCTGATGAGCAGTTCTTC. This chain joins TRBV11-3 and TRBJ2-1; 15 bases line up with TRBD2. This CDR3 spans 15 amino acids. Germline V gene data show CDR1 as SGHNT and CDR2 as YENEEA. V shed 4 bases and J 8 bases; nucleotides not matched to a gene: 3.

In its sample, this clone was seen a few times. The chain joins TRBV7-3 to TRBJ2-4, with 10 positions matching TRBD1. The CDR3 sequence is 15 residues long. With 3 bases clipped from V and 5 bases from J, the junction kept 4 bases outside the gene matches. Germline assignment: CDR1 SGHTA and CDR2 FQGTGA. The CDR3: CASSFTGTGENIQYF. CDR3 nucleotide sequence: TGTGCCAGCAGCTTTACCGGGACAGGGGAAAACATTCAGTACTTC. The entire variable domain, with the rest obtained from reference TRBV7-3 and TRBJ2-4, is as follows: GAGVSQTPSNKVTEKGKYVELRCDPISGHTALYWYRQSLGQGPEFLIYFQGTGAADDSGLPNDRFFAVRPEGSVSTLKIQRTERGDSAVYLCASSFTGTGENIQYFGAGTRLSVL.

The chain employs TRBV28 and TRBJ1-6, with 8 bases matching TRBD1. Per the germline V gene, CDR1 is MDHEN and CDR2 is SYDVKM. The CDR3 is 13 amino acids. Here the CDR3 reads CASGDRLGSPLHF. DNA of the CDR3: TGTGCTAGCGGGGACAGGCTTGGGTCACCCCTCCACTTT.

The chain is built from TRBV5-1 and TRBJ2-7, with D perhaps TRBD2 (6 bases). Germline V gene sequence: CDR1 SGHRS, CDR2 YFSETQ. V lost 0 bases to trimming and J lost 5 bases, with 15 bases between them. The CDR3 consists of 15 residues. The CDR3 loop reads CASSLAGEGIHEQYF. CDR3 nucleotides: TGCGCCAGCAGCTTGGCGGGAGAAGGCATCCACGAGCAGTACTTC.

The J gene is TRBJ1-4, the V gene TRBV9; D is unresolved. The V end was cut by 1 base, the J end by 4 bases, with 11 bases between. This CDR3 has 15 residues. Germline V gives CDR1 SGDLS, CDR2 YYNGEE. Here the CDR3 DNA reads TGTGCCAGCAGCGTACACCGTGGACTTAATGAAAAACTGTTTTTT. Residues: CASSVHRGLNEKLFF.

This clone was recorded once. The CDR3 loop is CASSEGANTEAFF. DNA for the CDR3: TGTGCCAGCAGTGAAGGGGCGAACACTGAAGCTTTCTTT. The chain employs TRBV6-1 and TRBJ1-1; D gene unclear. The V gene's germline CDR1 is MNHNS and CDR2 SASEGT. The CDR3 is 13 residues long. The V end lost 1 base, the J end lost 1 base, and 4 bases lay between the germline ends.

The J gene is TRBJ1-6, the V gene TRBV11-2; unclear D gene. V was shortened by 5 bases and J by 7 bases, with 6 bases between the two germline ends. Germline V gene sequence: CDR1 SGHAT, CDR2 FQNNGV. The length of the CDR3 is 12 residues. The CDR3 loop reads CASSEANSPLHF. The CDR3 nucleotides are TGTGCCAGCAGCGAAGCCAATTCACCCCTCCACTTT. The full variable domain, rest sourced from reference TRBV11-2 and TRBJ1-6, is EAGVAQSPRYKIIEKRQSVAFWCNPISGHATLYWYQQILGQGPKLLIQFQNNGVVDDSQLPKDRFSAERLKGVDSTLKIQPAKLEDSAVYLCASSEANSPLHFGNGTRLTVT.

This sequence joins TRBV5-1 and TRBJ1-3, with D possibly matching TRBD1 (6 bases). Germline V gene data show CDR1 as SGHRS and CDR2 as YFSETQ. Trimming stripped 4 bases from V and 2 bases from J, with 16 bases between. The CDR3 consists of 16 residues. This CDR3 is CASSPEPTGPGNTIYF. The CDR3 coding sequence is TGCGCCAGCAGCCCGGAGCCCACAGGGCCTGGAAACACCATATATTTT.

The V gene is TRBV7-2, the J gene TRBJ2-1; 7 nucleotides agree with TRBD1. Germline trimming cut 7 bases from V and 3 bases from J; bases unmatched to any gene: 6. CDR1 and CDR2 (germline): SGHTA, FQGNSA. The CDR3 runs 14 residues. CDR3 protein: CASTAGTDYNEQFF. The CDR3 DNA reads as TGTGCCAGCACCGCCGGGACAGACTACAATGAGCAGTTCTTC.